This note documents a single TCR beta chain sequence. The Seattle patients joined while their infection was active and were tracked longitudinally afterward. Original data processing: Reference gene primers were amplified, and this amplification served to estimate nucleated cell counts. Repertoires were generated with immunoSEQ multiplex PCR, while TCRdb's copy carries only in-frame clones and drops some. V and J calls plus clone size are reproduced from that table; the DNA served to infer D and trimming. This sample has 250,000 to 300,000 clones, with around 90% found just once. This record belongs to a study of blood T cell repertoires in COVID-19. Material: peripheral blood. The TCR was taken from a woman aged 55-75 years with COVID-19, enrolled during active disease.

CDR3 DNA sequence: TGTGCCAGCAGTGACTTGACAGTCTCCTACGAGCAGTACTTC. It yields the protein CASSDLTVSYEQYF. The chain combines TRBV25-1 with TRBJ2-7; D is possibly TRBD1 (5 bases). V gave up 3 bases and J gave up 0 bases, with 9 bases separating them. This CDR3 is built from 14 residues. Germline values: CDR1 MGHDK, CDR2 SYGVNS.